The T cell receptor beta chain under discussion was sequenced for a study of T-cell reconstitution after alpha-beta-depleted transplantation in children (dated by TCRdb to 2016 to 2017). Background for the entire study: Using TCR repertoire profiling, the study followed T-cell immune reconstitution in a quantitative way in children after TCRalphabeta/CD19-depleted allogeneic hematopoietic cell transplantation. Findings and caveats that apply to the study as a whole: The apparently early alphabetaT-cell count recovery about two months after transplant was reportedly dependent on only several hundred rapidly expanded clones derived from non-depleted graft cells. Over the following months the frequencies of hyperexpanded clones went down, and after one year T-cell counts and TCRbeta diversity were mostly credited to newly produced T cells. In some patients, high TCRbeta diversity at day 60 was attributed to recipient T cells and intrathymic progenitors that had survived conditioning.

The intended sense of this specimen's treatment or condition label: allogeneic hematopoietic cell transplantation with graft depleted of TCRalphabeta T cells and CD19 B cells. Transplant recipients were children who received TCRalphabeta/CD19-depleted allogeneic hematopoietic cell grafts. The CDR3 has 15 amino acids, counting the end cysteine and phenylalanine. Of the read, only the CDR3 DNA is kept; its 45 bases are in frame from base 1. Points on this clonotype: The specificity of this receptor is unknown. No quality values exist for individual bases; no much larger clone is one base distant.

The library was made by PCR. The listed sequencing device is Illumina HiSeq 2500. To normalize quantification of the TCRbeta repertoire, the TCR libraries were built with molecular barcoding that relied on unique molecular identifiers. TCRdb ran its own pipeline on the public reads, namely fastp trimming at Q25 and MiXCR clone calling, and kept in-frame beta chains. Identical CDR3 protein sequences are pooled into one entry, listed with their most common genes and DNA. The sample table shows approximately 130,000 distinct CDR3 sequences, and about 9.5% are seen once. The ten largest clones represent around 24% of the sample.

The receptor's source is a girl under three years old who had a stem cell transplant for combined immunodeficiency, so the T cells may come from the graft donor. The input for sequencing was PBMCs, mostly from graft donor cells, taken 180 days after TCRalphabeta/CD19-depleted stem cell transplant. Rearrangement joined TRBV21-1 to TRBJ2-7; TRBD1 is the table's D call, not checked against the DNA. TRBV21-1 is a pseudogene. The nucleotide sequence reads TGTGCCAGCAGCAAAGAAGGGGACACAGACTACGAGCAGTACTTC. The resulting protein is CASSKEGDTDYEQYF.